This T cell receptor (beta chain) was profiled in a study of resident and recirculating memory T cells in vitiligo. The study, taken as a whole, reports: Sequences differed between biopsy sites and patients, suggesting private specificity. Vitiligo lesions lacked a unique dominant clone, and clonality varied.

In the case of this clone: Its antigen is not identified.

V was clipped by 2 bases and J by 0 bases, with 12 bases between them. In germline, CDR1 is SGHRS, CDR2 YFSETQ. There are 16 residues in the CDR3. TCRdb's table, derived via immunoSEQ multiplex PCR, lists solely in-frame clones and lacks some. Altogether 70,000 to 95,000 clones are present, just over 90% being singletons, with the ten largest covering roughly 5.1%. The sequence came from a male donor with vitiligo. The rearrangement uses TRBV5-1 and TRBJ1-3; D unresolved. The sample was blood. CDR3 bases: TGCGCCAGCAGCTTTCCCCCAGACAACTCTGGAAACACCATATATTTT. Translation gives CASSFPPDNSGNTIYF.